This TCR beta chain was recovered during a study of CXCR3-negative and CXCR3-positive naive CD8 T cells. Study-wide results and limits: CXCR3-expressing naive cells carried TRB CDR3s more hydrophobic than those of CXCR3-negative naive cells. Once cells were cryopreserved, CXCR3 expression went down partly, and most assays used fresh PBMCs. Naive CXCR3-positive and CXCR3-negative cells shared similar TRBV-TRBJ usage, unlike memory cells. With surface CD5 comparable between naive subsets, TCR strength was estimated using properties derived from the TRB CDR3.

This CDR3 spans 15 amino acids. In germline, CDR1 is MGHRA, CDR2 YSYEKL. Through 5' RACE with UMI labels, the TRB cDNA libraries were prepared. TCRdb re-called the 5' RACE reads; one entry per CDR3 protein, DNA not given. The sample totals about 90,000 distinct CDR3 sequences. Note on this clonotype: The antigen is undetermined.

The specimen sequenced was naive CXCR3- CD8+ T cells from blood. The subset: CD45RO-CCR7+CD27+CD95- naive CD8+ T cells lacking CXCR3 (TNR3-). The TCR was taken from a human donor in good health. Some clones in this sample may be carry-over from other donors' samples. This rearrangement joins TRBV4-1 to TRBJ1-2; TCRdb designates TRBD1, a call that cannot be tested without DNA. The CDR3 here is CASSATRDPNYGYTF.